These 32 T cell receptor beta chains share one sample of origin, sequenced in a study of T cell responses to AZD1222 COVID-19 vaccine. Here immunoSEQ multiplex PCR was the method, and the copy in TCRdb shows in-frame clones only, minus some. The table lists approximately 97,000 clones, 90% to 95% of them singletons, with approximately 8.3% in the top ten. The sample was peripheral blood, taken on day 0 of AZD1222 vaccination. The origin of the receptors is an adult in good health.

V gene TRBV5-1 combines with J gene TRBJ2-7, with 7 bases matching TRBD1. The J segment lost 2 bases and the V segment lost 0 bases, leaving 11 bases of the junction unmatched. Per the germline V gene, CDR1 is SGHRS and CDR2 is YFSETQ. This CDR3 contains 17 residues. The CDR3 loop reads CASSLVLRQGGTYEQYF. The CDR3 DNA reads TGCGCCAGCAGCTTGGTATTGAGACAGGGTGGGACCTACGAGCAGTACTTC. Full variable domain (outside the CDR3, taken from reference TRBV5-1 and TRBJ2-7): KAGVTQTPRYLIKTRGQQVTLSCSPISGHRSVSWYQQTPGQGLQFLFEYFSETQRNKGNFPGRFSGRQFSNSRSEMNVSTLELGDSALYLCASSLVLRQGGTYEQYFGPGTRLTVT.

The chain recombines TRBV7-9 with TRBJ2-5; unclear D gene. V lost 1 base, J lost 2 bases, and 2 bases lay in between. Germline CDR1 SEHNR, CDR2 FQNEAQ (reference sequence). CDR3 size: 12 residues. CDR3 DNA sequence: TGTGCCAGCAGCTTAGAGCAAGAGACCCAGTACTTC. Its protein is CASSLEQETQYF. Filled out from reference TRBV7-9 and TRBJ2-5, the complete variable domain reads DTGVSQNPRHKITKRGQNVTFRCDPISEHNRLYWYRQTLGQGPEFLTYFQNEAQLEKSRLLSDRFSAERPKGSFSTLEIQRTEQGDSAMYLCASSLEQETQYFGPGTRLLVL.

J is TRBJ1-1 and V is TRBV10-2; no firm D call. V gave up 4 bases and J gave up 6 bases, with 12 bases separating them. Germline assignment: CDR1 WSHSY and CDR2 SAAADI. The CDR3 length is 13 residues. The CDR3 sequence is CASSVPGGPEAFF. CDR3 DNA: TGCGCCAGCAGTGTTCCGGGAGGTCCTGAAGCTTTCTTT.

The chain uses TRBV12-5 and TRBJ2-2; 11 bases align to TRBD2. This CDR3 is built from 17 residues. J lost 4 bases, V lost 3 bases, and 7 bases had no gene match. CDR1 is LGHNT, CDR2 FRNRAP, per germline. Here the CDR3 reads CASGFAGTSGPTGELFF. The CDR3 nucleotides read TGTGCTAGTGGTTTTGCCGGGACTAGCGGTCCCACCGGGGAGCTGTTTTTT.

The V and J genes are TRBV2 and TRBJ2-5; D is ambiguous. Germline-derived CDR1 and CDR2 are SNHLY and FYNNEI. Deletions cut 0 bases from V and 4 bases from J, with 9 bases between. The length of the CDR3 is 14 residues. This CDR3 is CASSEALGGETQYF. The CDR3 DNA follows: TGTGCCAGCAGTGAAGCATTGGGCGGAGAGACCCAGTACTTC.

The J gene is TRBJ2-1, the V gene TRBV6-5; 7 bases are a match to TRBD1. This CDR3 is 16 amino acids long. Trimming removed 0 bases from V and 2 bases from J; junction bases left unmatched: 4. CDR1 MNHEY and CDR2 SVGAGI come from the germline V gene. The CDR3 DNA reads as TGTGCCAGCAGTTACTCGACAGGGCAGGCCTACAATGAGCAGTTCTTC. Translated, it gives CASSYSTGQAYNEQFF.

The chain couples TRBV30 to TRBJ2-5, with 7 positions matching TRBD1. V trimming: 4 bases; J trimming: 6 bases; junction bases outside the gene matches: 5. CDR3 size: 12 residues. Germline V lookup: CDR1 GTSNPN, CDR2 SVGIG (reference sequence). The CDR3 sequence is CAWKEGAKTQYF. CDR3 bases: TGTGCCTGGAAAGAGGGGGCGAAGACCCAGTACTTC.

The count of this clone is one. The chain employs TRBV7-3 and TRBJ2-1; no reliable D call. Germline lookup yields CDR1 SGHTA and CDR2 FQGTGA. V was pared by 1 base and J by 1 base, with 8 bases between. CDR3 length: 15 residues. CDR3 nucleotide sequence: TGTGCCAGCAGCTTAAAGGGCCCGTCCTACAATGAGCAGTTCTTC. This translates into CASSLKGPSYNEQFF.

The rearrangement links TRBV28 to TRBJ1-1, with D unresolved. The V gene lost 6 bases and the J gene lost 4 bases, with 6 bases spanning the gap. CDR1 is MDHEN, CDR2 SYDVKM, per germline. This CDR3 comprises 11 residues. This CDR3 reads CASRVATEAFF. CDR3 nucleotide sequence: TGTGCCAGCAGGGTCGCCACTGAAGCTTTCTTT.

V and J are TRBV27 and TRBJ1-6; D is possibly TRBD1 (6 bases). CDR1 is MNHEY, CDR2 SMNVEV, per germline (reference sequence). V lost 4 bases, J lost 9 bases, and 10 bases lay in between. The CDR3 is made up of 13 amino acids. CDR3 nucleotides: TGTGCCAGCAGTTCTCAGGGGATTTCACCCCTCCACTTT. Translating it yields CASSSQGISPLHF.

The chain is built from TRBV19 and TRBJ1-6; TRBD1 might be the D (6 bases). The CDR3 consists of 14 residues. V was cut by 7 bases and J by 6 bases, with 13 bases left in between. CDR1 and CDR2 from the germline V gene are LNHDA and SQIVND (reference sequence). CDR3 bases: TGTGCCAGTACGAAGGGCAGGGGTAATTCACCCCTCCACTTT. It specifies CASTKGRGNSPLHF.

This clone was found once. The chain recombines TRBV3-1 (or the pseudogene TRBV3-2) with TRBJ1-5; D call uncertain. This CDR3 comprises 13 residues. V was cut by 4 bases and J by 3 bases, with 7 bases left in between. Germline CDR1 and CDR2: LGHDT and YNNKEL (reference sequence). CDR3 nucleotides: TGTGCCAGCAGCCTGCTGGACAATCAGCCCCAGCATTTT. It specifies CASSLLDNQPQHF.

As DNA, the CDR3 is TGTGCCAGCAGTGAGGGTACAACTAATGAAAAACTGTTTTTT. This gives the protein CASSEGTTNEKLFF. V gene TRBV6-1 combines with J gene TRBJ1-4; D is uncertain. V was trimmed by 3 bases and J by 0 bases, leaving 5 bases between them. CDR1 and CDR2 (germline): MNHNS, SASEGT. The CDR3 runs 14 residues.

This clone appeared once. V usage is TRBV27 and J usage is TRBJ1-5; 7 bases map to TRBD1. Unmatched junction bases numbered 2, after V lost 6 bases and J lost 3 bases. Germline V gene sequence: CDR1 MNHEY, CDR2 SMNVEV (reference sequence). This CDR3 comprises 13 residues. The DNA of the CDR3 is TGTGCCAGCAGCGGACAGGCCAATCAGCCCCAGCATTTT. It encodes CASSGQANQPQHF.

The chain is built from TRBV6-1 and TRBJ1-2, with D tentatively TRBD1 (5 bases). Germline CDR1 is MNHNS and CDR2 is SASEGT. The CDR3 totals 12 residues. Trimming left V 4 bases short and J 10 bases short, with 13 bases between. CDR3 DNA: TGTGCCAGCAGTGGGGGGTCGAAGTACTACACCTTC. Translation gives CASSGGSKYYTF.

This CDR3 is CASSYALAGVGEQYF. The CDR3 nucleotides read TGTGCCAGCAGTTACGCTCTAGCGGGGGTTGGGGAGCAGTACTTC. The V gene is TRBV6-5, the J gene TRBJ2-7; TRBD2 matches 10 bases. V was clipped by 2 bases and J by 7 bases; unmatched bases: 8. The CDR3 contains 15 residues. CDR1 and CDR2 from the germline V gene are MNHEY and SVGAGI.

J is TRBJ2-1 and V is TRBV11-3, with a tentative D call TRBD1 (6 bases). This CDR3 region has 18 residues. Looked up from germline, CDR1 is SGHNT and CDR2 is YENEEA. Trimming removed 1 base at V and 8 bases at J, with 24 bases between. The DNA of the CDR3 is TGTGCCAGCAGCTTAGCGGGATACGGGACATCAACCAGCGATGAGCAGTTCTTC. It yields the protein CASSLAGYGTSTSDEQFF.

The J gene is TRBJ1-1, the V gene TRBV7-9; no firm D call. The CDR3 has 10 residues. Germline CDR1 is SEHNR and CDR2 is FQNEAQ (reference sequence). Trimming removed 8 bases at V and 5 bases at J, with 6 bases between. CDR3 sequence: CASGRTEAFF. The CDR3 nucleotides are TGTGCCAGCGGAAGGACTGAAGCTTTCTTT.

The chain joins TRBV5-1 to TRBJ1-4; 10 nucleotides agree with TRBD1. The CDR3 totals 15 residues. The trim removed 4 bases at V and 4 bases at J, leaving 4 bases unmatched. Germline CDR1 is SGHRS and CDR2 is YFSETQ. The CDR3 coding sequence is TGCGCCAGCAGCATAGGACAGGGGGGTAATGAAAAACTGTTTTTT. It specifies CASSIGQGGNEKLFF.

The CDR3 loop is CASRQARQTNEKLFF. The CDR3, as DNA: TGTGCCAGCAGGCAAGCGAGACAGACTAATGAAAAACTGTTTTTT. The V call is TRBV6-5, the J call TRBJ1-4; tentatively, D is TRBD1 (5 bases). Germline lookup yields CDR1 MNHEY and CDR2 SVGAGI. V was pared by 6 bases and J by 2 bases, with 13 bases between. The CDR3 spans 15 residues.

The CDR3 reads CASSPTIGTGGDQPQHF. The CDR3 region has the DNA TGCGCCAGCAGCCCTACCATAGGGACAGGGGGCGATCAGCCCCAGCATTTT. The V gene is TRBV5-1, the J gene TRBJ1-5; 12 bases map to TRBD1. J was trimmed by 5 bases and V by 4 bases; bases with no gene match: 10. CDR3 length: 17 amino acids. In germline, CDR1 is SGHRS, CDR2 YFSETQ.

This sequence joins TRBV7-9 and TRBJ1-4, with TRBD1 identical over 12 bases. The CDR3 contains 16 residues. Germline CDR1 and CDR2: SEHNR and FQNEAQ (reference sequence). V was clipped by 5 bases and J by 7 bases; unmatched bases: 8. The DNA of the CDR3 is TGTGCCAGCAGCCTCGGGACAGGGGGCATAGGTGAAAAACTGTTTTTT. Its protein is CASSLGTGGIGEKLFF.

The chain uses TRBV5-4 and TRBJ1-2; the D gene is possibly TRBD1 (5 bases). CDR1 and CDR2 (germline): SGHNT, YYREEE (reference sequence). The CDR3 is 16 amino acids. The V and J ends lost 1 base and 6 bases respectively, with 19 bases between them. CDR3 protein: CASSLYRGSISDGYTF. CDR3 coding DNA: TGTGCCAGCAGCTTGTATAGGGGCAGCATCTCGGATGGCTACACCTTC.

The chain couples TRBV18 to TRBJ2-7; the match to TRBD2 covers 7 bases. The CDR3 is 15 residues long. The ends lost 1 base at V and 3 bases at J; junction bases unmatched: 6. CDR1 and CDR2 (germline): KGHSH, LQKENI. The CDR3 DNA is TGTGCCAGCTCACCACAGGGGAGCGGGAACTACGAGCAGTACTTC. Translation gives CASSPQGSGNYEQYF.

The chain carries TRBV6-1 and TRBJ1-6; 8 positions match TRBD1. V was pared by 3 bases and J by 5 bases, with 3 bases of the junction left unmatched. The CDR3 spans 15 residues. CDR1 MNHNS and CDR2 SASEGT come from the germline V gene. DNA for the CDR3: TGTGCCAGCAGTGAGACAGGGGCGAATAATTCACCCCTCCACTTT. This translates into CASSETGANNSPLHF.

CDR3 nucleotides: TGTGCCAGCAGCTTGGAACGGGGGTTTGGTGAAGCTTTCTTT. Protein product: CASSLERGFGEAFF. The chain has TRBV5-6 and TRBJ1-1; D is possibly TRBD1 (5 bases). CDR3 length: 14 residues. The germline gives CDR1 SGHDT, CDR2 YYEEEE. V was pared by 0 bases and J by 7 bases, with 13 bases between.

The chain has TRBV5-1 and TRBJ1-1; D is possibly TRBD1 (5 bases). Trimming shortened V by 1 base and J by 5 bases, and 15 bases separated the two germline ends. CDR1 SGHRS and CDR2 YFSETQ come from the germline V gene. The CDR3 runs to 15 residues. In DNA form, the CDR3 reads TGCGCCAGCAGCTTGTACGGCAGGGTTGAGACTGAAGCTTTCTTT. Amino acids: CASSLYGRVETEAFF.

The chain couples TRBV7-6 to TRBJ1-6; D uncertain. This CDR3 contains 13 residues. Germline V gene data show CDR1 as SGHVS and CDR2 as FNYEAQ. The V gene lost 7 bases and the J gene lost 7 bases, with 11 bases spanning the gap. CDR3 protein: CASNNIGNSPLHF. Here the CDR3 DNA reads TGTGCCAGCAATAATATAGGGAATTCACCCCTCCACTTT.

This clone was detected only once. This sequence joins TRBV9 and TRBJ2-7; no definite D call. V lost 0 bases and J 2 bases, leaving 9 bases between the germline ends. The CDR3 consists of 14 residues. The germline V gene has CDR1 SGDLS and CDR2 YYNGEE. The CDR3 DNA is TGTGCCAGCAGCGTAGGACCTTACCCCTACGAGCAGTACTTC. Its translation is CASSVGPYPYEQYF.

This rearrangement joins TRBV19 to TRBJ2-7, with TRBD1 matching over 8 bases. Germline-derived CDR1 and CDR2 are LNHDA and SQIVND (reference sequence). The ends lost 4 bases at V and 5 bases at J; junction bases unmatched: 7. The CDR3 runs to 14 residues. CDR3 loop: CASSTDREPNEQYF. As DNA, the CDR3 is TGTGCCAGTAGTACGGACAGGGAGCCCAACGAGCAGTACTTC.

The V call is TRBV9, the J call TRBJ2-7, with D perhaps being TRBD1 or TRBD2 (5 bases each). The length of the CDR3 is 15 residues. In germline, CDR1 is SGDLS, CDR2 YYNGEE. Trimming pared 4 bases from V and 3 bases from J, leaving 17 bases between. DNA for the CDR3: TGTGCCAGCAGCTCCGGGACCACCATTGGCTACGAGCAGTACTTC. It is translated as CASSSGTTIGYEQYF.

The rearrangement uses TRBV6-6 and TRBJ2-7; the D gene is possibly TRBD1 (6 bases). V dropped 0 bases and J dropped 1 base, with 7 bases sitting between them. This CDR3 comprises 14 residues. Germline CDR1 MNHNY, CDR2 SVGAGI (reference sequence). The chain's CDR3 is CASSYSGTSYEQYF. The CDR3 DNA reads TGTGCCAGCAGTTACTCGGGGACATCCTACGAGCAGTACTTC.